This is a list of T cell receptor beta chains from one sample in a study of blood T cells in healthy people across ages. TCRdb itself ran the 5' RACE reads through MiXCR, one entry per CDR3 protein. The repertoire holds 1.8 million or so distinct CDR3 sequences, with around 40% as singletons. The sequencing sample was made of blood. These receptors all come from a human donor in good health. The CDR3 runs from the conserved cysteine through the conserved F or W.

>TRBV6-2/TRBV6-3
CASKRTREKLFF
>TRBV29-1
CSVGRVAGEKLFF
>TRBV7-6
CASSGEGTDYGYTF
>TRBV7-3
CASSPGGGYNNEQFF
>TRBV4-1
CASSLGLGGYEQYF
>TRBV29-1
CSVDHRVYETQYF
>TRBV6-2/TRBV6-3
CASSSGAKNIQYF
>TRBV6-6
CAGGPTGQGRYGYTF
>TRBV6-2/TRBV6-3
CASNTRVNTEAFF
>TRBV20-1
CSVPTGGNDKRFF
>TRBV28
CASSHLALRDRVYEQYF
>TRBV7-9
CASSSSGAHYGYTF
>TRBV20-1
CSAKGTNYEQYF
>TRBV7-3
CASSLNPTCEQYF
>TRBV20-1
CSAREGRGAYEQYF
>TRBV24-1
CATSDNGRSTDTQYF
>TRBV29-1
CSVALPNRETQYF
>TRBV5-6
CASSLAGASYNEQYF
>TRBV20-1
CSAPLQGRRYTF
>TRBV7-2
CASSFRFNYNEQFF
>TRBV7-2
CASSLDRESNNSPLHF
>TRBV20-1
CSAPVGDEQYF
>TRBV7-2
CASSLAWGRGSSPLHF
>TRBV12-3/TRBV12-4
CASSFGGGLGRITGYTF
>TRBV11-1
CASSYQHPGATGSEKLFF
>TRBV7-2
CASSLDLSPLHF
>TRBV9
CASSALGRASYGYTF
>TRBV6-5
CASSDSGRDSYEQYF
>TRBV5-1
CASSLEAGLPTDTQYF
>TRBV12-3/TRBV12-4
CASSATPDRAGGANVLTF